The 23 T cell receptor beta chains below come from one sample, sequenced in a study of response to subunit inactivated influenza vaccine. Each CDR3 protein gets one entry after TCRdb re-called the RT-PCR reads with MiXCR. This table has hundreds of thousands of distinct CDR3 sequences, over 9.5% appearing once. The starting material was PBMCs from blood, obtained on the day of vaccination. These receptors originate from a man in his forties or fifties who received an inactivated influenza vaccine.

This rearrangement joins TRBV5-4 to TRBJ2-2; 12 bases are shared with TRBD1. Per germline, CDR1 SGHNT and CDR2 YYREEE (reference sequence). This CDR3 spans 18 amino acids. J gave up 8 bases and V 4 bases, and 15 bases lay outside the gene matches. CDR3 nucleotides: TGTGCCAGCAGCCTTGGGACAGGGGGCTGGATGGTTGGAGGGGAGCTGTTTTTT. Residues: CASSLGTGGWMVGGELFF.

The rearrangement links TRBV20-1 to TRBJ2-1, with TRBD2 matching 10 bases. Unmatched junction bases numbered 13, after V lost 4 bases and J lost 16 bases. Germline V gene data show CDR1 as DFQATT and CDR2 as SNEGSKA (reference sequence). The CDR3 runs 13 residues. As DNA, the CDR3 is TGCAGTGCTACCAGGACTAGCGGAGAACGGGTATTCTTC. Translated: CSATRTSGERVFF.

This chain uses TRBV4-2 with TRBJ2-7; TRBD1 aligns across 10 bases. With V trimmed by 3 bases and J by 3 bases, 5 bases remained unmatched. Germline V gene data show CDR1 as LGHNA and CDR2 as YNFKEQ. This CDR3 spans 15 amino acids. The CDR3 loop is CASSQGQGNRYEQYF. The CDR3 nucleotides read TGTGCCAGCAGCCAGGGACAGGGGAATCGCTACGAGCAGTACTTC.

This rearrangement joins TRBV6-2 or TRBV6-3 to TRBJ2-3, with 7 bases aligning to TRBD2. V lost 7 bases and J lost 2; bases outside the gene matches: 12. The CDR3 covers 16 residues. Germline V gives CDR1 MNHEY, CDR2 SVGEGT. CDR3 in amino acids: CASTERQAGFTDTQYF. Here the CDR3 DNA reads TGTGCCAGCACCGAGAGACAAGCGGGGTTCACAGATACGCAGTATTTT.

This chain connects TRBV12-3 or TRBV12-4 to TRBJ2-1; TRBD2 might be the D (6 bases). Deletions cut 1 base from V and 7 bases from J, with 14 bases between. This CDR3 has 15 residues. This chain's CDR3 is CASSLGGNPLNEQFF. The CDR3 region has the DNA TGTGCCAGCAGTTTAGGCGGGAACCCCTTGAATGAGCAGTTCTTC.

There are a few counts of this clonotype. This sequence joins TRBV2 and TRBJ1-5; 7 nucleotides match TRBD1. CDR1 SNHLY and CDR2 FYNNEI come from the germline V gene. This CDR3 comprises 13 residues. J lost 5 bases, V lost 9 bases, and 7 bases had no gene match. CDR3 region: CASSQGNDQPQHF. The CDR3 DNA sequence: TGTGCCAGTTCACAGGGGAATGATCAGCCCCAGCATTTT. The whole variable domain, filled in from reference TRBV2 and TRBJ1-5, reads EPEVTQTPSHQVTQMGQEVILRCVPISNHLYFYWYRQILGQKVEFLVSFYNNEISEKSEIFDDQFSVERPDGSNFTLKIRSTKLEDSAMYFCASSQGNDQPQHFGDGTRLSIL.

This clonotype was counted ten times or more. The gene calls are TRBV28 and TRBJ2-7, with 11 positions matching TRBD2. CDR3 length: 15 residues. Losses at the gene ends were 5 bases for V and 4 bases for J; bases not matched to a gene: 7. Germline V gene data show CDR1 as MDHEN and CDR2 as SYDVKM. CDR3 sequence: CASSLGASGRYEQYF. CDR3 DNA sequence: TGTGCCAGCAGTCTTGGAGCTAGCGGGAGGTACGAGCAGTACTTC.

In its sample, this clonotype was seen a few times. The chain uses TRBV6-1 and TRBJ2-2; 9 positions match TRBD1. This CDR3 spans 16 amino acids. Germline V gene data show CDR1 as MNHNS and CDR2 as SASEGT. With V trimmed by 3 bases and J by 4 bases, 6 bases remained unmatched. CDR3 DNA: TGTGCCAGCAGTGACGGACAGGGGATGGCCACCGGGGAGCTGTTTTTT. Translating gives CASSDGQGMATGELFF.

This clonotype was seen a few times. The rearrangement uses TRBV12-3 or TRBV12-4 and TRBJ1-5; 7 nucleotides match TRBD1. J lost 6 bases, V lost 6 bases, and 8 bases had no gene match. The CDR3 is 14 residues long. This chain's CDR3 is CASSPGTVGQPQHF. Written as DNA, the CDR3 is TGTGCCAGCAGCCCTGGGACAGTTGGTCAGCCCCAGCATTTT.

This chain's CDR3 is CSVESAGLRETQYF. The CDR3 nucleotides are TGCAGCGTTGAATCGGCCGGACTCCGGGAGACCCAGTACTTC. V usage is TRBV29-1 and J usage is TRBJ2-5; D perhaps matches TRBD2 (5 bases). In germline, CDR1 is SQVTM, CDR2 ANQGSEA. This CDR3 spans 14 amino acids. Trimming shortened V by 2 bases and J by 5 bases, and 15 bases separated the two germline ends.

In its sample, this clonotype was seen a few times. The rearrangement joins TRBV20-1 to TRBJ2-1; 7 positions match TRBD1. The ends lost 0 bases at V and 6 bases at J; junction bases unmatched: 8. Germline values: CDR1 DFQATT, CDR2 SNEGSKA (reference sequence). The CDR3 covers 15 residues. The CDR3 coding sequence is TGCAGTGCTAGAGATTACAGGGGAGCCCTCAATGAGCAGTTCTTC. Translating gives CSARDYRGALNEQFF.

This clonotype came up many times. CDR3 nucleotide sequence: TGTGCCAGCAGCTTTTTAGGCAATCAGCCCCAGCATTTT. Translating it yields CASSFLGNQPQHF. The rearrangement joins TRBV5-5 to TRBJ1-5, with unresolved D. V lost 2 bases to trimming and J lost 2 bases, with 5 bases between them. The CDR3 totals 13 residues. CDR1 SGHKS and CDR2 YYEKEE come from the germline V gene (reference sequence).

Only a few counts were recorded for this clonotype. The chain employs TRBV30 and TRBJ1-1; unclear D gene. The CDR3 has 13 residues. Germline CDR1 reads GTSNPN; CDR2 reads SVGIG (reference sequence). Trimming shortened V by 0 bases and J by 3 bases, and 8 bases separated the two germline ends. The CDR3 DNA reads TGTGCCTGGAGTGTAGACCGGGACACTGAAGCTTTCTTT. Translated, it gives CAWSVDRDTEAFF. Complete variable domain (other parts from reference TRBV30 and TRBJ1-1): SQTIHQWPATLVQPVGSPLSLECTVEGTSNPNLYWYRQAAGRGLQLLFYSVGIGQISSEVPQNLSASRPQDRQFILSSKKLLLSDSGFYLCAWSVDRDTEAFFGQGTRLTVV.

This clonotype has more than one count but fewer than ten. The CDR3 protein is CASRPSGSSYNEQFF. CDR3 DNA: TGTGCCAGCAGACCTAGCGGGAGCTCCTACAATGAGCAGTTCTTC. This chain connects TRBV6-1 to TRBJ2-1; 10 bases align to TRBD2. The CDR3 sequence is 15 residues long. Germline V gene data show CDR1 as MNHNS and CDR2 as SASEGT. J gave up 0 bases and V 6 bases, and 2 bases lay outside the gene matches.

The V call is TRBV18, the J call TRBJ1-2; D gene uncertain. CDR3 length: 13 amino acids. Germline V gene lookup returns CDR1 KGHSH and CDR2 LQKENI. V shed 2 bases and J shed 3 bases, with 7 bases lying between them. CDR3 region: CASSPGYDYGYTF. The DNA of the CDR3 is TGTGCCAGCTCACCAGGGTACGACTATGGCTACACCTTC.

This clonotype occurred a few times. The J gene is TRBJ1-2, the V gene TRBV7-8; D possibly corresponds to TRBD1 (6 bases). V lost 9 bases, J lost 6 bases, and 20 bases lay in between. The germline CDR1 and CDR2 sequences are SGHVS and FQNEAQ. The CDR3 contains 14 residues. CDR3 DNA sequence: TGTGCCAGTACCTTTATGGGGACACTCGATGGCTACACCTTC. This sequence encodes CASTFMGTLDGYTF.

This clonotype was recorded a few times. The V and J genes are TRBV5-1 and TRBJ2-2, with D unclear. From germline, CDR1 is SGHRS and CDR2 YFSETQ. Trimming shortened V by 1 base and J by 4 bases, and 8 bases separated the two germline ends. This CDR3 spans 14 amino acids. The CDR3 DNA follows: TGCGCCAGCAGCTTGTCTTTCGGCACCGGGGAGCTGTTTTTT. Amino acid sequence: CASSLSFGTGELFF.

Many counts were recorded for this clonotype. J is TRBJ2-1 and V is TRBV7-9; 11 bases are shared with TRBD1. The CDR3 loop spans 16 amino acids. Trimming took 4 bases from V and 4 from J; bases not matched to a gene: 6. Germline V gives CDR1 SEHNR, CDR2 FQNEAQ (reference sequence). CDR3 loop: CASSSRTGGSYNEQFF. The CDR3 DNA follows: TGTGCCAGCAGCTCCCGGACAGGGGGCTCGTACAATGAGCAGTTCTTC.

This clonotype was seen many times. The V gene is TRBV7-2, the J gene TRBJ2-7, with 7 bases aligning to TRBD1. J gave up 6 bases and V 5 bases, and 4 bases lay outside the gene matches. Germline-derived CDR1 and CDR2 are SGHTA and FQGNSA. This CDR3 contains 12 residues. CDR3 nucleotide sequence: TGTGCCAGCAGCGCAACAGGGGTCGAGCAGTACTTC. The encoded protein is CASSATGVEQYF.

Ten or more counts support this clonotype. The chain has TRBV7-8 and TRBJ2-5; perhaps TRBD2 as D (7 bases). Per germline, CDR1 SGHVS and CDR2 FQNEAQ. The germline V and J ends were trimmed by 5 bases and 1 base, with 17 bases remaining between them. The length of the CDR3 is 16 residues. CDR3 in amino acids: CASSKGGGRGQETQYF. The CDR3 region has the DNA TGTGCCAGCAGCAAAGGGGGGGGGCGGGGCCAAGAGACCCAGTACTTC.

The chain links TRBV21-1 to TRBJ2-7; the table's TRBD1 call for D was not verified on the DNA. TRBV21-1 is flagged as a pseudogene. The CDR3 is 16 amino acids. DNA for the CDR3: TGTGCCAGCAGCGGCCGGGTCCCCGCGAACCGGCTAAAGCAGTACTTC. This sequence encodes CASSGRVPANRLKQYF.

The chain joins TRBV20-1 to TRBJ2-1, with D perhaps TRBD1 (6 bases). The CDR3 covers 14 residues. Looked up from germline, CDR1 is DFQATT and CDR2 is SNEGSKA (reference sequence). V lost 6 bases to trimming and J lost 4 bases, with 16 bases between them. The CDR3 spells CSATNRVKYNEQFF. Written as DNA, the CDR3 is TGCAGTGCAACAAACAGGGTCAAATACAATGAGCAGTTCTTC.

The genes are TRBV9 and TRBJ2-7; 10 positions agree with TRBD2. CDR3 size: 15 residues. V shed 3 bases, J shed 7 bases, and the junction held 10 bases outside the gene matches. CDR1 is SGDLS, CDR2 YYNGEE, per germline. The CDR3 loop is CASSEGLAGAREQYF. The CDR3 DNA sequence: TGTGCCAGCAGCGAGGGGCTAGCGGGAGCTCGAGAGCAGTACTTC.